This T cell receptor (beta chain) appears in the sequencing data of a study of blood T cell repertoires in COVID-19. Study information: Researchers got acute and convalescent COVID-19 samples from the United States, Italy and Spain. T cells, B-cell-depleted T cells, or PBMCs provided the cDNA or gDNA that served as material.

Only in-frame clones appear in the TCRdb table, and some are missing; sequencing was by immunoSEQ multiplex PCR. The sample includes 200,000 to 250,000 clones, approximately 91% seen only once; the top ten take under 7%. Unmatched junction bases numbered 3, after V lost 0 bases and J lost 2 bases. The CDR3 has 16 residues. Germline CDR1 reads LGHDT; CDR2 reads YNNKEL (reference sequence). The rearrangement joins TRBV3-1 (or the pseudogene TRBV3-2) to TRBJ2-3; 9 bases line up with TRBD2. Sequenced: peripheral blood. This TCR was sampled from a man in his sixties who had recovered from COVID-19. The CDR3, as DNA: TGTGCCAGCAGCCAAGATGCGGGGGGGATCACAGATACGCAGTATTTT. Translation: CASSQDAGGITDTQYF.